The following is a TCR beta chain sequence with its context. The target of this receptor is not known. A junction boundary mismatches the germline segment, possibly from a read error. CDR1 MGHDK and CDR2 SYGVNS were looked up in the germline V gene. The CDR3 runs 13 amino acids, cysteine and phenylalanine included. The read is trimmed to its CDR3 DNA, 39 bases read in frame from base 1. This sample was included in a study of blood T cells in healthy people across ages (dated by TCRdb to about 2015). Some background on the complete study: In model experiments, template switching captured about one uniquely barcoded TCR beta cDNA molecule for every two T cells. Four age groups were formed from the donors: young (average approximately 16 years), middle-aged (approximately 40), aged (more than 55) and long-lived (approximately 80). To avoid experimental bias, donors of different ages were randomly spread across the sequencing lanes. The study analyzed two additional independent replicas of 1 million unique cDNA reads from the same blood draw for two donors, one aged 18 to 30 and one aged 80 or older. Age-related changes in TCR beta repertoire diversity were measured in the study by deep sequencing normalized with unique cDNA molecular identifiers. The paper as a whole reports these results and caveats: The percentage of naive T cells measured by flow cytometry correlated strongly with observed TCR beta diversity. The long-lived group showed more naive CD4+ T cells, fewer expanded clones and increased TCR diversity than the aged group, suggesting age selection. The CMV infection status of donors was not known, potentially confounding age-related changes in expanded clonotypes. Observed TCR beta diversity per million T cells fell roughly linearly with age, and a significant reduction was already apparent by age around 39. Estimates of total diversity based on one million sequenced T cells were regarded as lower bounds and as underestimates. Bulk unsorted PBMC profiling prevented conclusive comparison of naive and antigen-experienced compartments.

Donors were 39 systemically healthy Caucasian individuals from Russia aged 6 to 90 years. Each donor gave roughly 9 milliliters of peripheral blood, drawn into EDTA-treated Vacutainer tubes. PBMCs were isolated by Ficoll-Paque density-gradient centrifugation, with at least 6 million obtained per sample. Trizol reagent was used to extract total RNA from the PBMCs, yielding at least 5 micrograms per sample. For every donor, flow cytometry on a PBMC aliquot measured the percentage of naive CD45RAhigh/CD27high T cells. Libraries were constructed by 5' RACE. The sample was run on an Illumina HiSeq 2500. A second PCR of about 6 to 11 cycles was performed with a sample-barcoded 5' primer and a J-beta primer mix. Each TCR beta cDNA molecule received a unique molecular identifier from a template-switch 5' adaptor carrying 12 random nucleotides. Each sample yielded at least 2.5 million CDR3-containing paired-end reads. First-strand cDNA was synthesized from all RNA with the Mint cDNA synthesis kit, primed by a TRBC-specific oligonucleotide. All cDNA was treated with uracil-DNA glycosylase and then went through a first 18-cycle PCR with the universal primers M1SS and BC2_uni_R. The authors' analysis ran thus. For normalization, 1 million high-quality reads were randomly selected from each sample, with every read carrying a distinct molecular identifier. Reads sharing molecular identifiers were discarded rather than binned into consensus sequences. MiTCR, run with a Q25 quality threshold and the strictest error-elimination algorithm, handled CDR3 identification, clonotype clustering and error correction. A nonparametric unseen species model with Euler transformation was used to estimate lower-bound total TCR beta diversity. In-frame beta chains were kept once TCRdb had trimmed the public reads at Q25 with fastp and called clones with MiXCR. Each CDR3 protein appears once, grouped with its most common genes and DNA. The authors' filters were not applied to this entry. The sample data list 1.5 million to 2 million distinct CDR3 sequences, and 49% of these were observed just once. The ten largest clones capture around 2.1% of the sample.

Material: blood. The V and J segments used are TRBV25-1 and TRBJ2-5; TRBD2 lines up with 8 middle nucleotides. This TCR was recovered from a middle-aged woman in good health. The nucleotide sequence reads TGTGTCAGCAGCGGGGGAGGCAGGGAGACCCAGTACTTC. This is translated as CVSSGGGRETQYF.